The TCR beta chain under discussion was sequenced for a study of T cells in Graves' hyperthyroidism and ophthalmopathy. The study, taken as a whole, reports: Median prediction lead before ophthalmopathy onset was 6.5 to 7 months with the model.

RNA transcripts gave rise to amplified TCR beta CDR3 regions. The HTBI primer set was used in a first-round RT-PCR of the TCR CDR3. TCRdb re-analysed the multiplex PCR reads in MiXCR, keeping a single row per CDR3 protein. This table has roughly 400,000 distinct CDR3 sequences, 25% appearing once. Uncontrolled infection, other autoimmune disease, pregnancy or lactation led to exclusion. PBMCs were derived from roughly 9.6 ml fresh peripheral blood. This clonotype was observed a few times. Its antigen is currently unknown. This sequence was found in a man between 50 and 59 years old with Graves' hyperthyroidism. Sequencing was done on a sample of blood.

The CDR3 DNA reads as TGTGCCAGCAGCTCGGAGGGGCAGCGCTACTCCTACGAGCAGTACTTC. Translation gives CASSSEGQRYSYEQYF. This rearrangement joins TRBV11-3 to TRBJ2-7; possibly TRBD2 for D (6 bases). The CDR3 totals 16 residues. CDR1 and CDR2 (germline): SGHNT, YENEEA. The germline V and J ends were trimmed by 4 bases and 0 bases, with 16 bases remaining between them.